The T cell receptor beta chain described here comes from a study of shared T cell receptors in the human thymus. Clones were read by immunoSEQ multiplex PCR, and TCRdb kept only the in-frame ones, dropping some. The sample shows roughly 700,000 clones, 88% of them seen only once. V lost 8 bases and J lost 3, with 19 bases in between. CDR3 length: 15 residues. Germline values: CDR1 SNHLY, CDR2 FYNNEI. This sample also appeared in a second study, on human thymus T cells. That paper notes: Corrective heart surgery yielded the resections from which the thymus tissue came. Usage of V and J genes appeared biased in thymic and blood repertoires.

The chain is built from TRBV2 and TRBJ1-1; possibly TRBD1 for D (5 bases). This TCR was sampled from a boy younger than two with a congenital heart defect. Sequenced material: thymocytes. The CDR3 nucleotides read TGTGCCAGCTGGGGGGGTGGCCCAACGGACACTGAAGCTTTCTTT. Translated, it gives CASWGGGPTDTEAFF.